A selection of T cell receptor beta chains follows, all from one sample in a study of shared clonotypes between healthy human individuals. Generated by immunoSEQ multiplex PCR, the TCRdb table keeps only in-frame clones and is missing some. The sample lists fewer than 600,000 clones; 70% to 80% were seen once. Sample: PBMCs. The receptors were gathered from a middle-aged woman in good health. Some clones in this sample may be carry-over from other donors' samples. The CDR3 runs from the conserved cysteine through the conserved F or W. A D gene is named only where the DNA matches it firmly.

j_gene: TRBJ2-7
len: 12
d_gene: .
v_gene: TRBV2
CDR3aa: CASSDEPYEQYF
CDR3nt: TGTGCCAGCAGTGATGAGCCCTACGAGCAGTACTTC

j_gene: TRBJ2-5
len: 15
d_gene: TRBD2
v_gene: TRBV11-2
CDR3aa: CASSPRRGAGETQYF
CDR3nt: TGTGCCAGCAGCCCCCGGCGGGGGGCGGGAGAGACCCAGTACTTC

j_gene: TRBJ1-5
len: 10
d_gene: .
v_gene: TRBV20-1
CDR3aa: CSAGNQPQHF
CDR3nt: TGCAGTGCTGGGAATCAGCCCCAGCATTTT

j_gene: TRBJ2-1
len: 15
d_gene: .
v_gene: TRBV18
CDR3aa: CASSPQGDIGVPQFF
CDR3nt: TGTGCCAGCTCACCACAGGGTGATATAGGAGTTCCGCAGTTCTTC

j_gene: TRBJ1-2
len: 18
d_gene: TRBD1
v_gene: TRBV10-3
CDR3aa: CAISDDRQGDITNYGYTF
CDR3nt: TGTGCCATCAGTGATGATCGACAGGGAGATATCACTAACTATGGCTACACCTTC

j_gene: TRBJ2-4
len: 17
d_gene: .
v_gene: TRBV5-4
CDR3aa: CASSGGTGDQPKNIQYF
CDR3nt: TGTGCCAGCAGCGGGGGGACGGGGGACCAGCCCAAAAACATTCAGTACTTC

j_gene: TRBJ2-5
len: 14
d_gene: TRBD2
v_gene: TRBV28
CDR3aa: CASSGGGDQETQYF
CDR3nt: TGTGCCAGCTCGGGGGGGGGAGACCAAGAGACCCAGTACTTC

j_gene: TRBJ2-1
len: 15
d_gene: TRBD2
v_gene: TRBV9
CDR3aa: CASSVKREGINEQFF
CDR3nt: TGTGCCAGCAGCGTAAAGCGGGAGGGCATCAATGAGCAGTTCTTC

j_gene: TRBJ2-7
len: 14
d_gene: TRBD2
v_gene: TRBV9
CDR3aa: CASSVAASGYEQYF
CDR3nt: TGTGCCAGCAGCGTAGCTGCTAGCGGCTACGAGCAGTACTTC

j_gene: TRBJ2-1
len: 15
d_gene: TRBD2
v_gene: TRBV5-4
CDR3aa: CASSLDRTSYNEQFF
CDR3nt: TGTGCCAGCAGCTTGGATCGGACTAGCTACAATGAGCAGTTCTTC

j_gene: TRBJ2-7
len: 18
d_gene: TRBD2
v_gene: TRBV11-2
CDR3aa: CASSLDLNSGRSTYEQYF
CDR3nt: TGTGCCAGCAGCTTAGATTTAAATAGCGGGAGAAGCACCTACGAGCAGTACTTC

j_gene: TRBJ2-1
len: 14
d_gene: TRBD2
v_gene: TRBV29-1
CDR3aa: CSVVFSGRANKQFF
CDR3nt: TGCAGCGTTGTTTTTAGCGGGAGAGCTAACAAGCAGTTCTTC